This T cell receptor (beta chain) was sequenced during a study of shared clonotypes between healthy human individuals. Study information: Three CD4 naive, three CD4 memory, two CD8 naive and one CD8 memory plate were used per donor.

The assay was immunoSEQ multiplex PCR, and TCRdb's table has in-frame clones only and misses some. The top ten clones hold 1% to 1.3% of a sample with about 2 million clones, approximately 95% of them seen once. Naive CD8 cells lacked CD45RO and underwent positive selection for CCR7, leaving out terminally differentiated effector memory CD45RA+ cells. All donors qualified as healthy HIV-negative adults and had experienced no recent acute infections or vaccinations. Sequencing was performed on naive CD8+ T cells sorted from blood. The TCR was taken from a man between 18 and 35 years old in good health.

The CDR3 spells CASSPRDSTYEQYF. The CDR3 coding sequence is TGTGCCAGCAGCCCCCGGGACAGCACTTACGAGCAGTACTTC. V and J are TRBV7-9 and TRBJ2-7, with TRBD1 matching 7 bases. The junction had 8 bases not matched to a gene; V was cut back by 5 bases and J by 4 bases. This CDR3 contains 14 residues. Germline CDR1 and CDR2: SEHNR and FQNEAQ (reference sequence).